Listed below are T cell receptor beta chains from one sample, sequenced in a study of cytomegalovirus exposure and HLA in healthy donors. Produced via immunoSEQ multiplex PCR; TCRdb's table is partial and in-frame only. There are under 200,000 clones in the sample; 75% to 90% occur only once, and around 0.91% lies in the top ten. The sample consisted of PBMCs. The receptors come from a girl aged 2 to 9 in good health and CMV-seropositive. Each CDR3 is given with its conserved first and last residue. Fields, in order: D gene, CDR3 length, J gene, clone size, V gene, CDR3 protein, CDR3 DNA. The D gene is left open where the match is weak. Clone size is not always given. Where it is, it says once, few, many or a class for expanded clones.

D gene: NA
CDR3 length: 12
J gene: TRBJ1-1
clone size: NA
V gene: TRBV5-1
CDR3 protein: CASSPGRSEAFF
CDR3 DNA: TGCGCCAGCAGCCCTGGGAGGTCCGAAGCTTTCTTT

D gene: NA
CDR3 length: 19
J gene: TRBJ2-3
clone size: NA
V gene: TRBV1
CDR3 protein: CTSSQSPWTSGSVADTQYF
CDR3 DNA: TGCACCAGCAGCCAGTCCCCGTGGACTAGCGGGAGTGTCGCAGATACGCAGTATTTT

D gene: NA
CDR3 length: 13
J gene: TRBJ2-5
clone size: NA
V gene: TRBV6-1
CDR3 protein: CASTNGHGETQYF
CDR3 DNA: TGTGCCAGCACCAACGGACACGGGGAGACCCAGTACTTC

D gene: TRBD1
CDR3 length: 13
J gene: TRBJ1-1
clone size: NA
V gene: TRBV28
CDR3 protein: CASGYRGPTEAFF
CDR3 DNA: TGTGCCAGCGGCTACAGGGGACCCACTGAAGCTTTCTTT

D gene: NA
CDR3 length: 16
J gene: TRBJ2-2
clone size: NA
V gene: TRBV5-1
CDR3 protein: CASSLEGSWGGGELFF
CDR3 DNA: TGCGCCAGCAGCCTGGAAGGGTCTTGGGGAGGCGGGGAGCTGTTTTTT

D gene: TRBD1
CDR3 length: 15
J gene: TRBJ2-7
clone size: NA
V gene: TRBV6-5
CDR3 protein: CASSSGTGGADEQYF
CDR3 DNA: TGTGCCAGCAGTTCTGGGACAGGGGGCGCGGACGAGCAGTACTTC

D gene: NA
CDR3 length: 16
J gene: TRBJ2-2
clone size: few
V gene: TRBV5-4
CDR3 protein: CASSLIAAGRTGELFF
CDR3 DNA: TGTGCCAGCAGCTTGATAGCGGCGGGGCGCACCGGGGAGCTGTTTTTT

D gene: NA
CDR3 length: 16
J gene: TRBJ1-2
clone size: NA
V gene: TRBV4-1
CDR3 protein: CASSGPRMGGSDGYTF
CDR3 DNA: TGCGCCAGCAGCGGCCCCCGAATGGGGGGTTCAGATGGCTACACCTTC

D gene: NA
CDR3 length: 15
J gene: TRBJ2-7
clone size: NA
V gene: TRBV21-1
CDR3 protein: CASSKLPGGLGEQYF
CDR3 DNA: TGTGCCAGCAGCAAATTGCCCGGGGGGTTGGGCGAGCAGTACTTC

D gene: NA
CDR3 length: 12
J gene: TRBJ1-2
clone size: NA
V gene: TRBV2
CDR3 protein: CASSESESGYTF
CDR3 DNA: TGTGCCAGCAGTGAAAGCGAGAGTGGCTACACCTTC

D gene: TRBD2
CDR3 length: 14
J gene: TRBJ2-5
clone size: NA
V gene: TRBV2
CDR3 protein: CASTEREGLKTQYF
CDR3 DNA: TGTGCCAGCACCGAGCGGGAGGGCCTAAAGACCCAGTACTTC

D gene: NA
CDR3 length: 15
J gene: TRBJ2-7
clone size: NA
V gene: TRBV5-1
CDR3 protein: CASSSTGQQTYEQYF
CDR3 DNA: TGCGCCAGCAGCTCCACCGGACAGCAGACCTACGAGCAGTACTTC

D gene: TRBD2
CDR3 length: 17
J gene: TRBJ2-7
clone size: once
V gene: TRBV4-1
CDR3 protein: CASSQDKTSGTFYEQYF
CDR3 DNA: TGCGCCAGCAGCCAAGACAAGACTAGCGGGACGTTCTACGAGCAGTACTTC

D gene: TRBD1
CDR3 length: 14
J gene: TRBJ1-1
clone size: few
V gene: TRBV7-9
CDR3 protein: CASSFTGGDGEAFF
CDR3 DNA: TGTGCCAGCAGCTTTACAGGGGGCGACGGTGAAGCTTTCTTT

D gene: NA
CDR3 length: 13
J gene: TRBJ2-5
clone size: NA
V gene: TRBV18
CDR3 protein: CASSPRHQETQYF
CDR3 DNA: TGTGCCAGCTCCCCTCGTCACCAAGAGACCCAGTACTTC

D gene: TRBD2
CDR3 length: 12
J gene: TRBJ2-1
clone size: once
V gene: TRBV4-1
CDR3 protein: CASSPSGNEQFF
CDR3 DNA: TGCGCCAGCAGCCCTAGCGGTAATGAGCAGTTCTTC

D gene: TRBD2
CDR3 length: 17
J gene: TRBJ2-1
clone size: NA
V gene: TRBV9
CDR3 protein: CASSVAGGGGSVNEQFF
CDR3 DNA: TGTGCCAGCAGCGTAGCTGGCGGCGGGGGGTCAGTCAATGAGCAGTTCTTC

D gene: TRBD2
CDR3 length: 13
J gene: TRBJ2-7
clone size: NA
V gene: TRBV5-4
CDR3 protein: CASRTQSGNEQYF
CDR3 DNA: TGTGCCAGCAGGACTCAGAGCGGGAACGAGCAGTACTTC

D gene: NA
CDR3 length: 13
J gene: TRBJ1-2
clone size: NA
V gene: TRBV10-2
CDR3 protein: CASSAAGRNGYTF
CDR3 DNA: TGCGCCAGCAGTGCGGCAGGGAGGAATGGCTACACCTTC